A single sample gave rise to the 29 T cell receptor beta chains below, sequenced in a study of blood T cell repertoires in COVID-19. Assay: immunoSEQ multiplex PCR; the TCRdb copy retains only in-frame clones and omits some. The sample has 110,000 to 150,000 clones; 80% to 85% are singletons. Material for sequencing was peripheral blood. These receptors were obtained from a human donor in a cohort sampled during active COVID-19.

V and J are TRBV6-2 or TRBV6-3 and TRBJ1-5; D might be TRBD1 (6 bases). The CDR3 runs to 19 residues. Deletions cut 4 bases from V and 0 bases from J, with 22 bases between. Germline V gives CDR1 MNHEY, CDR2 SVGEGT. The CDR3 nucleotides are TGTGCCAGCAGTTGGTCCCGGACAGACGATTACCATAGCAATCAGCCCCAGCATTTT. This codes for CASSWSRTDDYHSNQPQHF.

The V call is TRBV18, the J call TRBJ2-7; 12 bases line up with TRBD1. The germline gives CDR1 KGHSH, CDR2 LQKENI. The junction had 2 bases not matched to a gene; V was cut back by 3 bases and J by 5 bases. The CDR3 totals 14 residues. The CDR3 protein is CASSPGQGADEQYF. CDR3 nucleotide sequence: TGTGCCAGCTCACCGGGACAGGGGGCCGACGAGCAGTACTTC.

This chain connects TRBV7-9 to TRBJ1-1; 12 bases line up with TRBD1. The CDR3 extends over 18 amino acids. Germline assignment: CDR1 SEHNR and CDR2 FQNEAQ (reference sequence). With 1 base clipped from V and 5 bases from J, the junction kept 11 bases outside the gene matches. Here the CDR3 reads CASSLGRGTGGARTEAFF. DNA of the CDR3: TGTGCCAGCAGCTTAGGTCGGGGGACAGGGGGCGCGAGGACTGAAGCTTTCTTT.

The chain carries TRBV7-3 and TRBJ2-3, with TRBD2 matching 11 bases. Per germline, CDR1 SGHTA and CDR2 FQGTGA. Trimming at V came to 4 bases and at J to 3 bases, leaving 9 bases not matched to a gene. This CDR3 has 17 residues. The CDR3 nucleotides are TGTGCCAGCAGCTCCCTCCCCGGGACTAGCGGTACAGATACGCAGTATTTT. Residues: CASSSLPGTSGTDTQYF.

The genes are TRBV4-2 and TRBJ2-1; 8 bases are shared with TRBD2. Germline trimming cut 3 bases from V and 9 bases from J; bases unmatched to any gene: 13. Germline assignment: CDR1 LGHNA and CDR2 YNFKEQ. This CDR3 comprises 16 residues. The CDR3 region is CASSQILEASGSEQFF. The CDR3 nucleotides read TGTGCCAGCAGCCAGATACTAGAGGCCAGCGGGAGTGAGCAGTTCTTC.

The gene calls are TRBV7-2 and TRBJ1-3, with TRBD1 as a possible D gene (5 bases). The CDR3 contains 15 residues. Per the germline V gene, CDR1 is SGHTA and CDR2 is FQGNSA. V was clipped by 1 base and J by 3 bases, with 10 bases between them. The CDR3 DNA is TGTGCCAGCAGCTTAGTTGGGGCGGATGGAAACACCATATATTTT. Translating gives CASSLVGADGNTIYF.

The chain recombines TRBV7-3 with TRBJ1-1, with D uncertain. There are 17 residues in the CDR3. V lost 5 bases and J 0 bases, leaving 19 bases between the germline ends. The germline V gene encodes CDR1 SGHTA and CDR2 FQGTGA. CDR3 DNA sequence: TGTGCCAGCAGCCTGACGCCCCAAAGACAACTGAACACTGAAGCTTTCTTT. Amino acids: CASSLTPQRQLNTEAFF.

CDR3: CASSLEAAGYLEQFF. Here the CDR3 DNA reads TGTGCCAGCAGCTTAGAGGCGGCGGGGTACTTGGAGCAGTTCTTC. The V call is TRBV7-8, the J call TRBJ2-1; weak D call: TRBD2 (6 bases). Between the trimmed V and J ends, which lost 1 base and 10 bases, there was a span of 17 bases. CDR3 length: 15 amino acids. The germline V gene has CDR1 SGHVS and CDR2 FQNEAQ.

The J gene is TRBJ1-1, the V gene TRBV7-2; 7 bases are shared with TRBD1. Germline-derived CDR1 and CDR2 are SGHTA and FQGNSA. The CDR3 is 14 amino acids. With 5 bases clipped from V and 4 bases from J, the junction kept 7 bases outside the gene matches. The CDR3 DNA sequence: TGTGCCAGCAGCCAGGACAGGTGGTTCACTGAAGCTTTCTTT. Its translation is CASSQDRWFTEAFF.

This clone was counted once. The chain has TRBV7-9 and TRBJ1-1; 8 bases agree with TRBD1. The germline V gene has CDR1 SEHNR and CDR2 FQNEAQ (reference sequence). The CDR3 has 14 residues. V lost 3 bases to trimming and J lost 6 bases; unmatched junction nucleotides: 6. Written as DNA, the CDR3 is TGTGCCAGCAGCTTCAGGGGGCGGTTCTCTGAAGCTTTCTTT. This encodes CASSFRGRFSEAFF.

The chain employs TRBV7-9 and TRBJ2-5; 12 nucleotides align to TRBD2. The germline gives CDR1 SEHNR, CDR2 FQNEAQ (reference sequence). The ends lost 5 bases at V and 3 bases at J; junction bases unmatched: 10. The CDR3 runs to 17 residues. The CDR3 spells CASSPPSGRAGEETQYF. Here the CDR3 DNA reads TGTGCCAGCAGCCCCCCTAGCGGGAGGGCCGGGGAAGAGACCCAGTACTTC.

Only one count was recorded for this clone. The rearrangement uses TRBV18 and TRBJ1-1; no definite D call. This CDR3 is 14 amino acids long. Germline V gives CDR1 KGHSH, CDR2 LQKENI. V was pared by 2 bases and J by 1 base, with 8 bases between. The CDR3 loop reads CASSPTGRNTEAFF. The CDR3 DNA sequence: TGTGCCAGCTCACCAACGGGGAGGAACACTGAAGCTTTCTTT.

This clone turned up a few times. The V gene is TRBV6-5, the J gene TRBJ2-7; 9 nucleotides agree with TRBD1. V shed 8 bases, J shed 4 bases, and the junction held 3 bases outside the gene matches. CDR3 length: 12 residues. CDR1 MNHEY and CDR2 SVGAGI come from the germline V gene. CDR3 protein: CASGTGRYEQYF. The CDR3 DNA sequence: TGTGCCAGCGGGACAGGGCGATACGAGCAGTACTTC.

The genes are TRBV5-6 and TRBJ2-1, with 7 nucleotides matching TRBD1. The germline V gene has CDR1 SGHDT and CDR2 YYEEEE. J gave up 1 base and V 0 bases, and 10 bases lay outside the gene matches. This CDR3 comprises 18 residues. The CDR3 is CASSLARDRSNSYNEQFF. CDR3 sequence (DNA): TGTGCCAGCAGCTTGGCCCGGGACAGATCAAATTCCTACAATGAGCAGTTCTTC.

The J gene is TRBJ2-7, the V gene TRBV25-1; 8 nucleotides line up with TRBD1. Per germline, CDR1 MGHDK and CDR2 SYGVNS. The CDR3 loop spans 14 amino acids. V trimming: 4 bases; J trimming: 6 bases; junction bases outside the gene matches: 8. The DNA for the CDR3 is TGTGCCAGCAGTGTGACAGGGGCCTCGGGCGAGCAGTACTTC. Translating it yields CASSVTGASGEQYF.

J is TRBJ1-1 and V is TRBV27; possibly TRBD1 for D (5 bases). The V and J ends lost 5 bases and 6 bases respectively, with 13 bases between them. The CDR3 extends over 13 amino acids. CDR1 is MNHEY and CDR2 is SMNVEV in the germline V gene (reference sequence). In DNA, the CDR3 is TGTGCCAGCAGTCCAACCCAGGGCGCTGAAGCTTTCTTT. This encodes CASSPTQGAEAFF.

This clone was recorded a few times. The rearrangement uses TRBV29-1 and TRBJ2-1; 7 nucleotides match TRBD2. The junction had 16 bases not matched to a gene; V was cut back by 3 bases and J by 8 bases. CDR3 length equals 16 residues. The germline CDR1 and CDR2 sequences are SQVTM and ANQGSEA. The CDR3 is CSVDSPRLAATYEQFF. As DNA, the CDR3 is TGCAGCGTTGATTCCCCTCGGCTAGCGGCGACCTATGAGCAGTTCTTC.

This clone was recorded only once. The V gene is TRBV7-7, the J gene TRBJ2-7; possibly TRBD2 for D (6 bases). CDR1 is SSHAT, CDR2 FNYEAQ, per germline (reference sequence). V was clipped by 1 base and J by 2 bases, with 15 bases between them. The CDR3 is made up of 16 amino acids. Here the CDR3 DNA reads TGTGCCAGCAGCTTAGTTAGGAGGGACTCGCCCTACGAGCAGTACTTC. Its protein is CASSLVRRDSPYEQYF.

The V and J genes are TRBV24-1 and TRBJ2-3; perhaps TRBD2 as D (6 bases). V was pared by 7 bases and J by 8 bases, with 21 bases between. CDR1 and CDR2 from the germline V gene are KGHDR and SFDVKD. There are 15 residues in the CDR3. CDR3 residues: CATSRESSASGTQYF. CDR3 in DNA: TGTGCCACCAGCCGGGAGTCCTCCGCAAGCGGTACGCAGTATTTT.

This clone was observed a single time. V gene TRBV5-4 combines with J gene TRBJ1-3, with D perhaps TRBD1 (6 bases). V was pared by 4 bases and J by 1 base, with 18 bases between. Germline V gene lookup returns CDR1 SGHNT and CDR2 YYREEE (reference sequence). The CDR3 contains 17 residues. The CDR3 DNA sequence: TGTGCCAGCAGCCCGGCGGGCCCCGGGACATCTGGAAACACCATATATTTT. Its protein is CASSPAGPGTSGNTIYF.

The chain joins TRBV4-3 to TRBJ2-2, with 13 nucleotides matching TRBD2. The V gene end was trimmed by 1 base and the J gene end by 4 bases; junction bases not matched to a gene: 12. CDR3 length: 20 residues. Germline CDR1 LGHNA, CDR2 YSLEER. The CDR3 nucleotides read TGCGCCAGCAGCCAAGCCAGGCGGGGTCGACTAGCGGGAGGCACCGGGGAGCTGTTTTTT. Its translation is CASSQARRGRLAGGTGELFF.

The CDR3 region is CASSPPMAASGNTIYF. In DNA, the CDR3 is TGTGCCAGCTCACCACCGATGGCTGCCTCTGGAAACACCATATATTTT. The J gene is TRBJ1-3, the V gene TRBV18; D remains ambiguous. Trimming stripped 0 bases from V and 0 bases from J, with 9 bases between. CDR1 is KGHSH and CDR2 is LQKENI in the germline V gene. The CDR3 runs to 16 residues.

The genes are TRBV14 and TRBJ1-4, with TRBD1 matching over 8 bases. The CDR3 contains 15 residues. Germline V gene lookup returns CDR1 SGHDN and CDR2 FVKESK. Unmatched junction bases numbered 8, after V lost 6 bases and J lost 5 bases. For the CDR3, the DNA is TGTGCCAGCAGTCCCGGATGGACAGGGAATGAAAAACTGTTTTTT. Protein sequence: CASSPGWTGNEKLFF.

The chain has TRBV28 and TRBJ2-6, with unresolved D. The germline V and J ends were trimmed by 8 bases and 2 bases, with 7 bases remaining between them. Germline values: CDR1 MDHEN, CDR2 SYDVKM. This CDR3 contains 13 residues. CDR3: CASENPGANVLTF. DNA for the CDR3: TGTGCCAGCGAGAACCCTGGGGCCAACGTCCTGACTTTC.

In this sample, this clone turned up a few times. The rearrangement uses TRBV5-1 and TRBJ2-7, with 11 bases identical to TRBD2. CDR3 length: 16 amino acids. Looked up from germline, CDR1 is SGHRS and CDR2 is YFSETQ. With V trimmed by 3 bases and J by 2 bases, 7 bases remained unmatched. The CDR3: CASSSSLAGGTYEQYF. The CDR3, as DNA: TGCGCCAGCAGCTCAAGTCTAGCGGGAGGCACCTACGAGCAGTACTTC.

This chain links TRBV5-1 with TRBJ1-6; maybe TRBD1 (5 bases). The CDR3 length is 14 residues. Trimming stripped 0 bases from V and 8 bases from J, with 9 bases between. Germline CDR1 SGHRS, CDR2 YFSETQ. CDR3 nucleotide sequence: TGCGCCAGCAGCTTGGCAGGGATTGATTCACCCCTCCACTTT. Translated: CASSLAGIDSPLHF.

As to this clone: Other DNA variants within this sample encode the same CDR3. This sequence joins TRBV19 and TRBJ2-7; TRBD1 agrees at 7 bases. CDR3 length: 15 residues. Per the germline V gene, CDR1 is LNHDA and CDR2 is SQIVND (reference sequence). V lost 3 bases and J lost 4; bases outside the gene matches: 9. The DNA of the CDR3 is TGTGCCAGTAGTATCGGTGGCAGGGGGTCTTACGAGCAGTACTTC. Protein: CASSIGGRGSYEQYF.

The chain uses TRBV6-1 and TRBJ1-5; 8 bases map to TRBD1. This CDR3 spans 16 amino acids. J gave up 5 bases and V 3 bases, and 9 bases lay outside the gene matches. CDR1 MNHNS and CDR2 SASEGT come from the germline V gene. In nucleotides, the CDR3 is TGTGCCAGCAGTGAGGTACGGGGGACAGGTTATCAGCCCCAGCATTTT. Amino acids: CASSEVRGTGYQPQHF.

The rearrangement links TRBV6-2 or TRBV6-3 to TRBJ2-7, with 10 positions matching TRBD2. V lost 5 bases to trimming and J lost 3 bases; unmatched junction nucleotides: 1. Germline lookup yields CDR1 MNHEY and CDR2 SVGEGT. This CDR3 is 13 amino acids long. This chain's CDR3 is CASSIAGGYEQYF. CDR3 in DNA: TGTGCCAGCAGTATAGCGGGAGGCTACGAGCAGTACTTC.